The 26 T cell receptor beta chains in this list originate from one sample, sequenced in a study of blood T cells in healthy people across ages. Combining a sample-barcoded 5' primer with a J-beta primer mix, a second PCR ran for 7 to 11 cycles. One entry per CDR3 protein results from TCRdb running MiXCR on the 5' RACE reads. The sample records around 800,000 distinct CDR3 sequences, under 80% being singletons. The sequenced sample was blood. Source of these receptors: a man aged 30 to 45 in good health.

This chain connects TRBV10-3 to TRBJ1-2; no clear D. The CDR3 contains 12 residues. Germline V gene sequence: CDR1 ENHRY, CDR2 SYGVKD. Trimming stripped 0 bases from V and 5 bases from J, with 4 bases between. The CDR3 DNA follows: TGTGCCATCAGTGAGTCCCTTTATGGCTACACCTTC. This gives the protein CAISESLYGYTF.

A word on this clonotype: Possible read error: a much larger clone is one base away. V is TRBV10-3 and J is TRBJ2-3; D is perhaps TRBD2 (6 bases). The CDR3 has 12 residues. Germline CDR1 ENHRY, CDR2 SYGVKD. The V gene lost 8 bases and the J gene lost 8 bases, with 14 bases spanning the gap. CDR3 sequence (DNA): TGTGCCATCGGAGGGGTGGGACGTACGCAGTATTTT. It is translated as CAIGGVGRTQYF.

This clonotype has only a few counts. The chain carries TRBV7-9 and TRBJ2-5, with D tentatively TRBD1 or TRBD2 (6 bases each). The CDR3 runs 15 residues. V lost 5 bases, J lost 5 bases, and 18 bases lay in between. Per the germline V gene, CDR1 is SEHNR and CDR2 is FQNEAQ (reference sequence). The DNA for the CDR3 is TGTGCCAGCAGCCCGCTTGGGGGGCATGGGGAGACCCAGTACTTC. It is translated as CASSPLGGHGETQYF.

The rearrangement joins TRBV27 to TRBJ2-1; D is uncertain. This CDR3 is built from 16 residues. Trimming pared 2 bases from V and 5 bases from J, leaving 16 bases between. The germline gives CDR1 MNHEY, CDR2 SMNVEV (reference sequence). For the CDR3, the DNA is TGTGCCAGCAGTTTAGTGTTGTGGCTGGCGGACAATGAGCAGTTCTTC. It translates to CASSLVLWLADNEQFF.

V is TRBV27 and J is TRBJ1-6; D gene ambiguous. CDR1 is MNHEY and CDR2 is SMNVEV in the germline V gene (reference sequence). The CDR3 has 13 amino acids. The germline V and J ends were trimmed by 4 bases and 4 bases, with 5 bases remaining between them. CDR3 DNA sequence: TGTGCCAGCAGTTGGGGTTATAATTCACCCCTCCACTTT. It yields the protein CASSWGYNSPLHF.

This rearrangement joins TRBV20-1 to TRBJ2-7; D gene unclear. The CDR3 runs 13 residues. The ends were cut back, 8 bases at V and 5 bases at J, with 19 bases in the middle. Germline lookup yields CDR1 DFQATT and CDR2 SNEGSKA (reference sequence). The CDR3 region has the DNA TGCAGTTCGGACCGGGCCATTGCGAACGAGCAGTACTTC. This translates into CSSDRAIANEQYF.

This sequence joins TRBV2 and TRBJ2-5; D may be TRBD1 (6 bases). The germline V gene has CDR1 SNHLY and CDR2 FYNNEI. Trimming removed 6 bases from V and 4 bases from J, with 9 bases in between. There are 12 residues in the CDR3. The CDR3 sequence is CASRLQGETQYF. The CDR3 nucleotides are TGTGCCAGCAGGTTACAGGGAGAGACCCAGTACTTC.

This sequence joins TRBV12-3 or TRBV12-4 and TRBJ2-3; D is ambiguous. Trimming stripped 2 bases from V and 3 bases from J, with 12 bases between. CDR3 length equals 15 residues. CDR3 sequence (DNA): TGTGCCAGCAGTTTAAAAGTTCCCCGAACAGATACGCAGTATTTT. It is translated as CASSLKVPRTDTQYF.

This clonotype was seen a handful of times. The CDR3 nucleotides are TGTGCCAGCAGCACAGGACTAGCGGGGTTCAATGAGCAGTTCTTC. As protein: CASSTGLAGFNEQFF. The V gene is TRBV7-3, the J gene TRBJ2-1; 12 bases are shared with TRBD2. This CDR3 is built from 15 residues. The germline V gene encodes CDR1 SGHTA and CDR2 FQGTGA. V gave up 5 bases and J gave up 6 bases; unmatched junction bases: 5. Filled out from reference TRBV7-3 and TRBJ2-1, the complete variable domain reads GAGVSQTPSNKVTEKGKYVELRCDPISGHTALYWYRQSLGQGPEFLIYFQGTGAADDSGLPNDRFFAVRPEGSVSTLKIQRTERGDSAVYLCASSTGLAGFNEQFFGPGTRLTVL.

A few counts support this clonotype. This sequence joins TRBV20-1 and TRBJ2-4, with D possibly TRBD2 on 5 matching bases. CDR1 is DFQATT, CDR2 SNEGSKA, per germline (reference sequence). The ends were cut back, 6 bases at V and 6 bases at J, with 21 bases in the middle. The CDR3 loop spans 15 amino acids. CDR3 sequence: CSAATTLARRNIQYF. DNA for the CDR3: TGCAGTGCCGCGACTACACTGGCGCGGAGAAACATTCAGTACTTC.

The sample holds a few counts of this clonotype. The CDR3 sequence: CASSLQRGRETQYF. CDR3 in DNA: TGTGCCAGCAGTTTACAAAGGGGGCGCGAGACCCAGTACTTC. This chain uses TRBV12-3 or TRBV12-4 with TRBJ2-5, with 7 bases fitting TRBD1. The CDR3 spans 14 residues. The J segment lost 5 bases and the V segment lost 2 bases, leaving 5 bases of the junction unmatched.

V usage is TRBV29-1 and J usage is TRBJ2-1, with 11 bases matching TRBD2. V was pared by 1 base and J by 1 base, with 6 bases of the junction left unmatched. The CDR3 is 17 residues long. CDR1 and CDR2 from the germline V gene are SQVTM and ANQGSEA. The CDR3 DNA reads TGCAGCGTTGAAGGACTAGCGGGGCCCATGTCCTACAATGAGCAGTTCTTC. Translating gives CSVEGLAGPMSYNEQFF.

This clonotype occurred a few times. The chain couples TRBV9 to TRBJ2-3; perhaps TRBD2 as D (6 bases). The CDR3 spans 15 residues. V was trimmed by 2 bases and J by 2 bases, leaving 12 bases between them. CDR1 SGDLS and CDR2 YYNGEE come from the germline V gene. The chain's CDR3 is CASSVGTLDTDTQYF. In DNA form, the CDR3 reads TGTGCCAGCAGCGTTGGGACTCTAGACACAGATACGCAGTATTTT.

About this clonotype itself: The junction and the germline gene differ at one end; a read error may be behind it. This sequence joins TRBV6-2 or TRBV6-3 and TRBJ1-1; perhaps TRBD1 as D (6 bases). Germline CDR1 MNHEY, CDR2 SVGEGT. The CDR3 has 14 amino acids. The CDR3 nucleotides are TGTGCCAGTAGTTCGGACAGCATAACGGGGTTGGCTTTCTTT. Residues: CASSSDSITGLAFF.

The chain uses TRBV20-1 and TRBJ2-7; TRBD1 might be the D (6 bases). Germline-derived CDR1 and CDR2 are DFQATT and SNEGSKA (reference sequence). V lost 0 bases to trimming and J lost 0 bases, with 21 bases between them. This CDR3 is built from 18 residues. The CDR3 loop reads CSARDDINRGGSSYEQYF. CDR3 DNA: TGCAGTGCTAGAGATGACATTAATCGAGGGGGAAGCTCCTACGAGCAGTACTTC.

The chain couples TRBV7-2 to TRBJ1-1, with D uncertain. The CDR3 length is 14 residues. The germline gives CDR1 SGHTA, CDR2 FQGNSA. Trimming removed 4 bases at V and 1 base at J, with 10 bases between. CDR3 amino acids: CASSSPYWNTEAFF. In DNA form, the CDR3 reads TGTGCCAGCAGCTCCCCCTATTGGAACACTGAAGCTTTCTTT.

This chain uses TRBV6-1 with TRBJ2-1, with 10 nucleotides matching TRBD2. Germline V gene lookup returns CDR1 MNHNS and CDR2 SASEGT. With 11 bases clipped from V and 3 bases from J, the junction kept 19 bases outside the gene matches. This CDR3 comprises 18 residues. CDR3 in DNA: TGTGCCCTTGGGACAGAAATGACGCTAGCGGGGGTCTACAATGAGCAGTTCTTC. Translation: CALGTEMTLAGVYNEQFF.

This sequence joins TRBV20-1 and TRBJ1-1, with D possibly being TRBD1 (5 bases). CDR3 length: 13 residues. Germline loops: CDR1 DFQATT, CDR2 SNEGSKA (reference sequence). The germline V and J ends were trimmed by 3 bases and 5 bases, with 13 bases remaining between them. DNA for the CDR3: TGCAGTGCTAGGCCCAGGGTAGGAACTGAAGCTTTCTTT. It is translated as CSARPRVGTEAFF.

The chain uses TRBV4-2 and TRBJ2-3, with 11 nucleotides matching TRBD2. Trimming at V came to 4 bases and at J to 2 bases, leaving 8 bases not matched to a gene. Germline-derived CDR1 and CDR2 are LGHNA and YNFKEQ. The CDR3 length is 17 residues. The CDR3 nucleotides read TGTGCCAGCAGCCCTCTCGGGACTAGCGGAGCCACAGATACGCAGTATTTT. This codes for CASSPLGTSGATDTQYF.

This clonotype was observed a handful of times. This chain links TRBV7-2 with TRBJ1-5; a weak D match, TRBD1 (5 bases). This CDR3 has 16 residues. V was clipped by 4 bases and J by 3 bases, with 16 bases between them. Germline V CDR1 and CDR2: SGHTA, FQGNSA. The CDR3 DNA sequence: TGTGCCAGCAGCTCCCGGCCAGGGTGGATCAATCAGCCCCAGCATTTT. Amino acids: CASSSRPGWINQPQHF.

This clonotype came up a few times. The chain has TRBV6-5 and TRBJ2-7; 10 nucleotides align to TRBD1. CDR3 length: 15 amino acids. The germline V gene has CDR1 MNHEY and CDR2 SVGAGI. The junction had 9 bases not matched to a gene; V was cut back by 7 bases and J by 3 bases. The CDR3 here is CASMPGTGEFYEQYF. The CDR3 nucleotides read TGTGCCAGCATGCCCGGGACAGGGGAATTCTACGAGCAGTACTTC.

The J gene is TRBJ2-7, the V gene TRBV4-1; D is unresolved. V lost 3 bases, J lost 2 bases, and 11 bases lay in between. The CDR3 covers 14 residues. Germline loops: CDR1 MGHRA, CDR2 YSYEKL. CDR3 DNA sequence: TGCGCCAGCAGCCACTTGGGTGGAGCCTACGAGCAGTACTTC. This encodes CASSHLGGAYEQYF.

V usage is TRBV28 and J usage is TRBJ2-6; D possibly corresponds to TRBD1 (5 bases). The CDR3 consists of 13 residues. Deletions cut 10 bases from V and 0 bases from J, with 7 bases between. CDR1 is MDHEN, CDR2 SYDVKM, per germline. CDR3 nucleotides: TGTGCCACACAGGTCTCTGGGGCCAACGTCCTGACTTTC. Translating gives CATQVSGANVLTF.

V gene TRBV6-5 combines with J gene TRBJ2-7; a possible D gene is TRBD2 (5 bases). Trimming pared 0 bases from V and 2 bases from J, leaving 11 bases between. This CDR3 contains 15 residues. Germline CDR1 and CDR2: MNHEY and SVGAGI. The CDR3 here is CASSYSLVGAYEQYF. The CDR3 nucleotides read TGTGCCAGCAGTTACTCACTGGTCGGGGCCTACGAGCAGTACTTC.

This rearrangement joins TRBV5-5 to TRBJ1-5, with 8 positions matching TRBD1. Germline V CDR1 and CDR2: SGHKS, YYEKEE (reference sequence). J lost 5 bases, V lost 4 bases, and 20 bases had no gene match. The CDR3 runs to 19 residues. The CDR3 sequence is CASSLGQGAFYSGYQPQHF. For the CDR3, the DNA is TGTGCCAGCAGCCTCGGTCAGGGGGCCTTTTATAGCGGGTATCAGCCCCAGCATTTT. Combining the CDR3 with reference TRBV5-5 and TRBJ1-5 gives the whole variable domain DAGVTQSPTHLIKTRGQQVTLRCSPISGHKSVSWYQQVLGQGPQFIFQYYEKEERGRGNFPDRFSARQFPNYSSELNVNALLLGDSALYLCASSLGQGAFYSGYQPQHFGDGTRLSIL.

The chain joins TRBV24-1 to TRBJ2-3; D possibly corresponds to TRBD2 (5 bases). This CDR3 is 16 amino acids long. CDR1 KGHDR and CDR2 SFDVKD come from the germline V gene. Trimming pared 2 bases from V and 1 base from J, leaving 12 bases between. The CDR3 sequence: CATSDSPGKGTDTQYF. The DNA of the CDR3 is TGTGCCACCAGTGATTCCCCGGGGAAGGGCACAGATACGCAGTATTTT.